This record covers a single T cell receptor beta chain. This CDR3 comprises 15 residues. Germline CDR1 and CDR2: LNHDA and SQIVND (reference sequence). Deletions cut 3 bases from V and 0 bases from J, with 10 bases between. CD8 cells regarded as naive lacked CD45RO, were positively chosen for CCR7, and omitted terminally differentiated effector memory CD45RA+ cells. This entry belongs to a study of shared clonotypes between healthy human individuals. The assay was immunoSEQ multiplex PCR, and TCRdb's table has in-frame clones only and misses some. The sample lists hundreds of thousands of clones; about 96% were seen once.

This chain links TRBV19 with TRBJ2-3; TRBD2 might be the D (5 bases). This TCR was recovered from a woman aged 30 to 39 in good health. Sequencing input: naive CD8+ T cells sorted from blood. CDR3 coding DNA: TGTGCCAGTAGTATGCGGACTCCTAGCACAGATACGCAGTATTTT. It specifies CASSMRTPSTDTQYF.